The clone carrying this TCR beta chain was recorded at least ten times. Its cognate antigen is unknown. From the reads, TCRdb called clonotypes with MiXCR, one entry per CDR3 protein. The data show 65,000 to 90,000 distinct CDR3 sequences, about 4% seen once. The germline V gene has CDR1 SGHTA and CDR2 FQGNSA. V lost 1 base, J lost 7 bases, and 3 bases stayed unmatched. The CDR3 covers 14 residues. The source of the sample is a study of T cell repertoires in cytomegalovirus infection. Study-wide background: Indications of both CMV infection and matching HLA type were provided by public TCR beta signatures. Whole-study results and caveats: Cumulative frequency (of public TCR beta family members) identified carriers of CMV plus the relevant HLA. There were HLA-C-restricted CMV-specific TCR beta clonotypes dominating the ex vivo response.

Sequenced input: PBMCs. This chain joins TRBV7-2 and TRBJ2-7; 11 bases fit TRBD2. The TCR sequence derives from a human donor in good health (CMV status not recorded). Some clones in this sample may be carry-over from other donors' samples. DNA of the CDR3: TGTGCCAGCAGCTTAGGGGGACTAGCGGAAGAGCAGTACTTC. Translating gives CASSLGGLAEEQYF.